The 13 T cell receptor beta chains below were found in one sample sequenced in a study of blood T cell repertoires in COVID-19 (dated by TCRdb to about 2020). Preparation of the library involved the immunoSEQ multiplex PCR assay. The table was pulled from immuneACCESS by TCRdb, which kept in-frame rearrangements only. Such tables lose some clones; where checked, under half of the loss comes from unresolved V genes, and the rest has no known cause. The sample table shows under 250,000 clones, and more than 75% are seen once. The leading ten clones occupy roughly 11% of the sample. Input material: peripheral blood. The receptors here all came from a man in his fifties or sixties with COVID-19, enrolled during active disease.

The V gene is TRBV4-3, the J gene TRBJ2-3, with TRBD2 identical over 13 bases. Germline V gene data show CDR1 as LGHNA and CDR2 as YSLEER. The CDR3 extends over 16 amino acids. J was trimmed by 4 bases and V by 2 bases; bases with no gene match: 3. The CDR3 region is CASSQRTSGGADTQYF. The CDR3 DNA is TGCGCCAGCAGCCAAAGAACTAGCGGGGGGGCAGATACGCAGTATTTT.

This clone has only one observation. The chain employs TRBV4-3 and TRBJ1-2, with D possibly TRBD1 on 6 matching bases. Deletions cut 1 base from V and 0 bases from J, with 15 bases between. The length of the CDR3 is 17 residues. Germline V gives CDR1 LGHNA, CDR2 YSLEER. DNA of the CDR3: TGCGCCAGCAGCCAAGGAGTTGGGGGGGCTTCTAACTATGGCTACACCTTC. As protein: CASSQGVGGASNYGYTF.

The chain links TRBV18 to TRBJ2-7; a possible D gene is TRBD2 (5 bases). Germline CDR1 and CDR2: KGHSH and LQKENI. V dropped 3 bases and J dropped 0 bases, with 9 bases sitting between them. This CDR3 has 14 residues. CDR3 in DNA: TGTGCCAGCTCACCGAGCCGGGGCTCCTACGAGCAGTACTTC. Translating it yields CASSPSRGSYEQYF. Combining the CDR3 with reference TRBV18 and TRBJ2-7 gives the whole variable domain NAGVMQNPRHLVRRRGQEARLRCSPMKGHSHVYWYRQLPEEGLKFMVYLQKENIIDESGMPKERFSAEFPKEGPSILRIQQVVRGDSAAYFCASSPSRGSYEQYFGPGTRLTVT.

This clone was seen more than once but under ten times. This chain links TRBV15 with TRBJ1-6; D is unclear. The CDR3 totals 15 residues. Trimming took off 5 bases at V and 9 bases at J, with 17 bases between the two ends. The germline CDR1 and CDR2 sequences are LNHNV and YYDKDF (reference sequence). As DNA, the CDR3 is TGTGCCACCAGCGCGTCCGGGCCGGGATTTTCACCCCTCCACTTT. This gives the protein CATSASGPGFSPLHF.

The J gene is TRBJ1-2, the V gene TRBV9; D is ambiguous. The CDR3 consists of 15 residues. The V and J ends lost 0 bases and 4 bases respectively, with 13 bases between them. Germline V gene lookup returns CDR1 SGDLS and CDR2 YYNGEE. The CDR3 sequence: CASSVGVETVYGYTF. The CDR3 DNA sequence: TGTGCCAGCAGCGTAGGAGTGGAGACGGTCTATGGCTACACCTTC.

The CDR3, as DNA: TGCGCCAGCAGCTTGCTGTCAGGGGCCAGGGGGGACGAGCAGTACTTC. Protein product: CASSLLSGARGDEQYF. The chain carries TRBV5-1 and TRBJ2-7; possibly TRBD1 for D (7 bases). The CDR3 sequence is 16 residues long. V gave up 1 base and J gave up 5 bases, with 19 bases separating them. Germline CDR1 reads SGHRS; CDR2 reads YFSETQ.

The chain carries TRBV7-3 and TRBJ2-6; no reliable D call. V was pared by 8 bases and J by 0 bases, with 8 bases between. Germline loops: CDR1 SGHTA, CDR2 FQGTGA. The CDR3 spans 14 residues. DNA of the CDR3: TGTGCCAGCGCTACTGCCTCTGGGGCCAACGTCCTGACTTTC. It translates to CASATASGANVLTF.

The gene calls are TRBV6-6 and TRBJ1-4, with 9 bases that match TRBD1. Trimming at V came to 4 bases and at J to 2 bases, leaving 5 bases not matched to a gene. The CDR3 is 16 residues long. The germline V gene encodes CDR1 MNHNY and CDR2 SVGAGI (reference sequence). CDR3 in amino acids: CASSSGQGVTNEKLFF. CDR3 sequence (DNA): TGTGCCAGCAGTTCGGGACAGGGTGTCACTAATGAAAAACTGTTTTTT.

The CDR3 loop reads CASSPPGTGGTDTQYF. For the CDR3, the DNA is TGTGCCAGCAGCCCTCCGGGGACAGGGGGCACAGATACGCAGTATTTT. This rearrangement joins TRBV5-4 to TRBJ2-3; 10 bases map to TRBD1. The CDR3 loop spans 16 amino acids. V dropped 4 bases and J dropped 1; count of bases not matched to a gene: 6. Per germline, CDR1 SGHNT and CDR2 YYREEE (reference sequence).

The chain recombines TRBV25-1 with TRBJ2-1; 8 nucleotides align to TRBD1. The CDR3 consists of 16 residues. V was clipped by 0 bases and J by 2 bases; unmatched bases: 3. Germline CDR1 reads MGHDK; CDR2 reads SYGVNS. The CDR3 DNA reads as TGTGCCAGCAGTGAATATACAGGGGGGACCTACAATGAGCAGTTCTTC. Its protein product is CASSEYTGGTYNEQFF.

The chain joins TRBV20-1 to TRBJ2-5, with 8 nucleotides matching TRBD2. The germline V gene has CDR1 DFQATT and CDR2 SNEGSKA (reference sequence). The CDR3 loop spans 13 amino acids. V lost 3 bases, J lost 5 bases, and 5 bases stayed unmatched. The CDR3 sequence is CSASREGVETQYF. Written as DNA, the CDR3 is TGCAGTGCTAGTCGGGAGGGAGTTGAGACCCAGTACTTC.

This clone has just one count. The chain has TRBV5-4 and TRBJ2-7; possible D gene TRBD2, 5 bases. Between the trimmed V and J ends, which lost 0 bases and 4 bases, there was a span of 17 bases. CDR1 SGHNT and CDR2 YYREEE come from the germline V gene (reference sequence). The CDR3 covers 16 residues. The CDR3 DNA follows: TGTGCCAGCAGCTTGGCCCCCGCAGGACTCTTATACGAGCAGTACTTC. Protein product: CASSLAPAGLLYEQYF. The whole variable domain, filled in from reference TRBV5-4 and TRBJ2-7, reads ETGVTQSPTHLIKTRGQQVTLRCSSQSGHNTVSWYQQALGQGPQFIFQYYREEENGRGNFPPRFSGLQFPNYSSELNVNALELDDSALYLCASSLAPAGLLYEQYFGPGTRLTVT.

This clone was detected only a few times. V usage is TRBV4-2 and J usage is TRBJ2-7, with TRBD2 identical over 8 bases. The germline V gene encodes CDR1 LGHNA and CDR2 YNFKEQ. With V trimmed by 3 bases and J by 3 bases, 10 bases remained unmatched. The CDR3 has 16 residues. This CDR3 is CASSQSLAGALYEQYF. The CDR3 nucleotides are TGTGCCAGCAGCCAGAGTCTAGCGGGCGCCCTCTACGAGCAGTACTTC.